The 32 T cell receptor beta chains below all came from one sample that was sequenced in a study of cytomegalovirus exposure and HLA in healthy donors (dated 2017 in TCRdb). Library prep was done by the immunoSEQ multiplex PCR assay. A mixture of 60 forward primers for TCR Vbeta segments and 13 reverse primers for TCR Jbeta segments was used in the multiplex PCR. This immuneACCESS table, as held by TCRdb, lists in-frame sequences with V and J called but not all clones. Of the missing ones, under half trace to an unresolved V gene in checked studies; the others have no known cause. The record for this sample contains tens of thousands of clones. The top ten clones comprise 15% of the sample. Sequencing used PBMCs. The receptors derive from a man between 45 and 60 years old in good health and CMV-seropositive.

The chain links TRBV4-3 to TRBJ1-1; 7 bases map to TRBD1. The V gene end was trimmed by 0 bases and the J gene end by 5 bases; junction bases not matched to a gene: 6. The CDR3 length is 15 residues. Germline V CDR1 and CDR2: LGHNA, YSLEER. CDR3 region: CASSQDPTGFTEAFF. In DNA, the CDR3 is TGCGCCAGCAGCCAAGATCCGACAGGGTTTACTGAAGCTTTCTTT.

The rearrangement joins TRBV4-3 to TRBJ2-2; possibly TRBD1 for D (5 bases). The CDR3 extends over 16 amino acids. The germline V and J ends were trimmed by 1 base and 2 bases, with 11 bases remaining between them. Germline V gene sequence: CDR1 LGHNA, CDR2 YSLEER. CDR3 sequence (DNA): TGCGCCAGCAGCCAAGGTACCAGGGCTAACACCGGGGAGCTGTTTTTT. Its translation is CASSQGTRANTGELFF.

Note on this clone: Germline and junction disagree at one end, which may indicate a read error. The chain couples TRBV7-7 to TRBJ2-1; D gene ambiguous. CDR3 length: 13 amino acids. Germline values: CDR1 SSHAT, CDR2 FNYEAQ (reference sequence). CDR3: CASSLGRYNEQFF. CDR3 coding DNA: TGTGCTAGCAGCTTAGGGCGGTACAATGAGCAGTTCTTC.

The J gene is TRBJ2-1, the V gene TRBV28; TRBD2 matches 12 bases. CDR3 length: 16 amino acids. After removal of 2 bases from V and 9 bases from J, the junction contained 8 bases not matched to a gene. Germline values: CDR1 MDHEN, CDR2 SYDVKM. The DNA for the CDR3 is TGTGCCAGCAGTTTAAGGCTAGCGGGAGGGCGAGGTGAGCAGTTCTTC. Translating gives CASSLRLAGGRGEQFF.

The chain employs TRBV11-2 and TRBJ2-3, with 7 nucleotides matching TRBD1. CDR1 is SGHAT and CDR2 is FQNNGV in the germline V gene. V shed 4 bases, J shed 6 bases, and the junction held 10 bases outside the gene matches. This CDR3 has 15 amino acids. The DNA for the CDR3 is TGTGCCAGCAGCTCCTCCGAGGGGGCAGGGGATACGCAGTATTTT. This translates into CASSSSEGAGDTQYF.

The V and J genes are TRBV9 and TRBJ2-3; D unclear. This CDR3 is 15 amino acids long. The V gene lost 0 bases and the J gene lost 1 base, with 9 bases spanning the gap. CDR1 and CDR2 from the germline V gene are SGDLS and YYNGEE. CDR3 nucleotides: TGTGCCAGCAGCGTAGGGGCCCCCGGCACAGATACGCAGTATTTT. This translates into CASSVGAPGTDTQYF. The full variable domain, completed using reference TRBV9 and TRBJ2-3, is DSGVTQTPKHLITATGQRVTLRCSPRSGDLSVYWYQQSLDQGLQFLIQYYNGEERAKGNILERFSAQQFPDLHSELNLSSLELGDSALYFCASSVGAPGTDTQYFGPGTRLTVL.

This chain links TRBV5-4 with TRBJ2-7; D gene unclear. The CDR3 totals 15 residues. Trimming pared 1 base from V and 0 bases from J, leaving 11 bases between. Germline CDR1 and CDR2: SGHNT and YYREEE (reference sequence). CDR3 sequence (DNA): TGTGCCAGCAGCTTGCCTGGTACGAGCTCCTACGAGCAGTACTTC. It is translated as CASSLPGTSSYEQYF.

V and J are TRBV5-8 and TRBJ1-5; TRBD1 matches 7 bases. Trimming removed 4 bases from V and 1 base from J; junction bases left unmatched: 11. Germline CDR1 and CDR2: SGHTS and YDEGEE. The CDR3 spans 17 residues. CDR3 in amino acids: CASSAGQRYLSNQPQHF. In DNA form, the CDR3 reads TGTGCCAGCAGCGCGGGACAGCGGTATCTGAGCAATCAGCCCCAGCATTTT. Combining the CDR3 with reference TRBV5-8 and TRBJ1-5 gives the whole variable domain EAGVTQSPTHLIKTRGQQATLRCSPISGHTSVYWYQQALGLGLQFLLWYDEGEERNRGNFPPRFSGRQFPNYSSELNVNALELEDSALYLCASSAGQRYLSNQPQHFGDGTRLSIL.

The J gene is TRBJ1-1, the V gene TRBV7-9; weak D call: TRBD1 (6 bases). The germline V gene has CDR1 SEHNR and CDR2 FQNEAQ (reference sequence). This CDR3 has 14 amino acids. The V end was cut by 7 bases, the J end by 5 bases, with 17 bases between. The chain's CDR3 is CASKPGQQGTEAFF. As DNA, the CDR3 is TGTGCCAGCAAACCGGGACAACAAGGAACTGAAGCTTTCTTT. The full variable domain, completed using reference TRBV7-9 and TRBJ1-1, is DTGVSQNPRHKITKRGQNVTFRCDPISEHNRLYWYRQTLGQGPEFLTYFQNEAQLEKSRLLSDRFSAERPKGSFSTLEIQRTEQGDSAMYLCASKPGQQGTEAFFGQGTRLTVV.

J is TRBJ2-6 and V is TRBV18; no definite D call. Germline V gene lookup returns CDR1 KGHSH and CDR2 LQKENI. The V and J ends lost 0 bases and 4 bases respectively, with 13 bases between them. The CDR3 spans 17 residues. The CDR3, as DNA: TGTGCCAGCTCACCACCCAGTCTTCGAGGCGGGGCCAACGTCCTGACTTTC. Translating it yields CASSPPSLRGGANVLTF. The full variable domain, in which reference TRBV18 and TRBJ2-6 provide the parts outside the CDR3, is NAGVMQNPRHLVRRRGQEARLRCSPMKGHSHVYWYRQLPEEGLKFMVYLQKENIIDESGMPKERFSAEFPKEGPSILRIQQVVRGDSAAYFCASSPPSLRGGANVLTFGAGSRLTVL.

V is TRBV7-9 and J is TRBJ1-5; possible D gene TRBD1, 5 bases. Trimming shortened V by 2 bases and J by 8 bases, and 13 bases separated the two germline ends. This CDR3 is 14 amino acids long. Germline V gene lookup returns CDR1 SEHNR and CDR2 FQNEAQ (reference sequence). CDR3 sequence: CASSLSSGFEPQHF. The CDR3 coding sequence is TGTGCCAGCAGCTTATCATCAGGGTTTGAGCCCCAGCATTTT.

This rearrangement joins TRBV13 to TRBJ2-7; 9 nucleotides align to TRBD2. Germline-derived CDR1 and CDR2 are PRHDT and FYEKMQ (reference sequence). This CDR3 has 17 residues. V was pared by 4 bases and J by 3 bases, with 13 bases of the junction left unmatched. The CDR3 nucleotides are TGTGCCAGCAGCTCCTTACCCGGCCTAGCGGGGAGCTACGAGCAGTACTTC. It encodes CASSSLPGLAGSYEQYF. The full variable domain, rest sourced from reference TRBV13 and TRBJ2-7, is AAGVIQSPRHLIKEKRETATLKCYPIPRHDTVYWYQQGPGQDPQFLISFYEKMQSDKGSIPDRFSAQQFSDYHSELNMSSLELGDSALYFCASSSLPGLAGSYEQYFGPGTRLTVT.

The chain is built from TRBV29-1 and TRBJ1-1; no definite D call. CDR1 is SQVTM and CDR2 is ANQGSEA in the germline V gene. The CDR3 loop spans 13 amino acids. The germline V and J ends were trimmed by 5 bases and 2 bases, with 12 bases remaining between them. Written as DNA, the CDR3 is TGCAGCGTTAACGGGAGGTTTAACACTGAAGCTTTCTTT. As protein: CSVNGRFNTEAFF.

The V and J genes are TRBV29-1 and TRBJ1-1; possibly TRBD1 for D (5 bases). Germline CDR1 and CDR2: SQVTM and ANQGSEA. CDR3 length: 13 residues. Trimming pared 6 bases from V and 0 bases from J, leaving 11 bases between. CDR3 nucleotides: TGCAGCGTCCGACAGTACATGAACACTGAAGCTTTCTTT. This gives the protein CSVRQYMNTEAFF.

The chain has TRBV30 and TRBJ2-1, with 9 positions matching TRBD1. The germline V gene encodes CDR1 GTSNPN and CDR2 SVGIG (reference sequence). Losses at the gene ends were 4 bases for V and 9 bases for J; bases not matched to a gene: 13. CDR3 length: 15 amino acids. The CDR3 sequence is CAWNPGTGLSGEQFF. The CDR3, as DNA: TGTGCCTGGAACCCCGGGACAGGGCTCTCGGGTGAGCAGTTCTTC.

V usage is TRBV6-5 and J usage is TRBJ1-2; D is uncertain. The germline V gene has CDR1 MNHEY and CDR2 SVGAGI. CDR3 length: 15 amino acids. Trimming took 0 bases from V and 7 from J, leaving 15 bases between them. CDR3 in DNA: TGTGCCAGCAGTTACTCTCCAGGTTCTTTCCGTGGCTACACCTTC. This gives the protein CASSYSPGSFRGYTF.

The J gene is TRBJ2-5, the V gene TRBV7-9; D might be TRBD1 (6 bases). The CDR3 totals 17 residues. Germline assignment: CDR1 SEHNR and CDR2 FQNEAQ (reference sequence). V lost 5 bases to trimming and J lost 3 bases, with 22 bases between them. Here the CDR3 reads CASSPGLQTGREETQYF. In DNA, the CDR3 is TGTGCCAGCAGCCCGGGGCTACAAACAGGGCGGGAAGAGACCCAGTACTTC.

The V gene is TRBV11-2, the J gene TRBJ1-2, with a weak D call TRBD1 (5 bases). Looked up from germline, CDR1 is SGHAT and CDR2 is FQNNGV. V lost 1 base to trimming and J lost 5 bases, with 20 bases between them. CDR3 length: 17 amino acids. CDR3 loop: CASSLVDYTKGAYGYTF. The CDR3 DNA sequence: TGTGCCAGCAGCTTAGTGGATTACACCAAAGGGGCTTATGGCTACACCTTC.

This rearrangement joins TRBV18 to TRBJ1-1; unclear D gene. V lost 4 bases, J lost 6 bases, and 15 bases lay in between. The CDR3 extends over 14 amino acids. The germline V gene has CDR1 KGHSH and CDR2 LQKENI. CDR3 in amino acids: CASSLLGGLAEAFF. The CDR3 DNA reads TGTGCCAGCTCACTCTTAGGAGGGCTGGCTGAAGCTTTCTTT.

The chain has TRBV29-1 and TRBJ2-1, with 11 bases identical to TRBD2. Trimming at V came to 0 bases and at J to 9 bases, leaving 16 bases not matched to a gene. The CDR3 loop spans 18 amino acids. The germline CDR1 and CDR2 sequences are SQVTM and ANQGSEA. CDR3 DNA: TGCAGCGTTGAAGATCCCTGGTCTTCTAGCGGGAGGTCGGGTGAGCAGTTCTTC. It is translated as CSVEDPWSSSGRSGEQFF.

J is TRBJ2-5 and V is TRBV19, with a weak D call TRBD1 (5 bases). Germline CDR1 and CDR2: LNHDA and SQIVND (reference sequence). V was shortened by 4 bases and J by 0 bases, with 12 bases between the two germline ends. The length of the CDR3 is 15 residues. CDR3 sequence (DNA): TGTGCCAGTAGTAACTCCCAGGGTTACCAAGAGACCCAGTACTTC. It encodes CASSNSQGYQETQYF.

V and J are TRBV28 and TRBJ2-1; 13 bases fit TRBD2. V trimming: 5 bases; J trimming: 9 bases; junction bases outside the gene matches: 22. CDR3 length: 20 amino acids. Germline V gene sequence: CDR1 MDHEN, CDR2 SYDVKM. In nucleotides, the CDR3 is TGTGCCAGCAGTACCTGGGACAGGGAACTAGCGGGAGGGCCTGCGGGTGAGCAGTTCTTC. This gives the protein CASSTWDRELAGGPAGEQFF.

The rearrangement joins TRBV7-3 to TRBJ2-7, with TRBD1 matching 8 bases. The germline CDR1 and CDR2 sequences are SGHTA and FQGTGA. The CDR3 extends over 16 amino acids. J gave up 3 bases and V 3 bases, and 10 bases lay outside the gene matches. CDR3 DNA: TGTGCCAGCAGCTTGGCTAACAGGGGGGCAAGCTACGAGCAGTACTTC. It is translated as CASSLANRGASYEQYF.

The chain links TRBV5-1 to TRBJ1-1; a possible D gene is TRBD1 (6 bases). Trimming removed 0 bases at V and 2 bases at J, with 14 bases between. This CDR3 is built from 16 residues. CDR1 SGHRS and CDR2 YFSETQ come from the germline V gene. DNA of the CDR3: TGCGCCAGCAGCTTGGTGACAGGACCCACTAACACTGAAGCTTTCTTT. Its translation is CASSLVTGPTNTEAFF.

The V and J genes are TRBV7-9 and TRBJ2-3; the match to TRBD2 covers 7 bases. The junction had 9 bases not matched to a gene; V was cut back by 4 bases and J by 8 bases. The germline gives CDR1 SEHNR, CDR2 FQNEAQ (reference sequence). CDR3 length: 14 amino acids. The CDR3 bases are TGTGCCAGCAGCTCCACCGGGACTACCCTTACGCAGTATTTT. It translates to CASSSTGTTLTQYF.

The rearrangement joins TRBV27 to TRBJ2-3; 12 positions match TRBD2. V trimming: 5 bases; J trimming: 3 bases; junction bases outside the gene matches: 9. The V gene's germline CDR1 is MNHEY and CDR2 SMNVEV (reference sequence). The CDR3 has 17 amino acids. CDR3 loop: CASSLLPGTSGTDTQYF. In nucleotides, the CDR3 is TGTGCCAGCAGTCTACTACCCGGGACTAGCGGGACAGATACGCAGTATTTT.

The chain joins TRBV11-3 to TRBJ2-1; 13 bases align to TRBD2. V was pared by 5 bases and J by 5 bases, with 9 bases of the junction left unmatched. The CDR3 has 17 amino acids. Germline CDR1 is SGHNT and CDR2 is YENEEA. CDR3 region: CASSPRTSGSRNNEQFF. Here the CDR3 DNA reads TGTGCCAGCAGCCCCCGGACTAGCGGGAGTAGGAACAATGAGCAGTTCTTC.

The V gene is TRBV19, the J gene TRBJ2-7; 9 bases map to TRBD2. Trimming took 3 bases from V and 4 from J; bases not matched to a gene: 4. Germline assignment: CDR1 LNHDA and CDR2 SQIVND (reference sequence). The CDR3 has 14 residues. Here the CDR3 DNA reads TGTGCCAGTAGTATCTCGCGGGAGGGGTACGAGCAGTACTTC. Amino acid sequence: CASSISREGYEQYF.

The chain links TRBV10-3 to TRBJ2-1, with D tentatively TRBD2 (6 bases). Trimming took 2 bases from V and 4 from J, leaving 12 bases between them. This CDR3 contains 15 residues. The germline gives CDR1 ENHRY, CDR2 SYGVKD. The CDR3, as DNA: TGTGCCATCAGTGAGGGGGGAGGCGGGTACAATGAGCAGTTCTTC. Its protein product is CAISEGGGGYNEQFF.

The V gene is TRBV19, the J gene TRBJ2-5, with 13 bases identical to TRBD2. With 5 bases clipped from V and 4 bases from J, the junction kept 4 bases outside the gene matches. CDR3 length: 15 residues. Germline V gene lookup returns CDR1 LNHDA and CDR2 SQIVND (reference sequence). Here the CDR3 reads CASSSRTSGRETQYF. CDR3 coding DNA: TGTGCCAGTAGTTCCCGGACTAGCGGGAGAGAGACCCAGTACTTC.

The V and J genes are TRBV18 and TRBJ2-3, with a tentative D call TRBD2 (6 bases). Germline values: CDR1 KGHSH, CDR2 LQKENI. The CDR3 is 13 residues long. V was cut by 1 base and J by 10 bases, with 12 bases left in between. CDR3 coding DNA: TGTGCCAGCTCACCACGCCGGGAGTACTCGCAGTATTTT. Amino acids: CASSPRREYSQYF.

The genes are TRBV5-6 and TRBJ1-1; D not certain. The ends were cut back, 0 bases at V and 0 bases at J, with 6 bases in the middle. The CDR3 sequence is 14 residues long. Looked up from germline, CDR1 is SGHDT and CDR2 is YYEEEE. The DNA for the CDR3 is TGTGCCAGCAGCTTGGTAGTGATGAACACTGAAGCTTTCTTT. Its translation: CASSLVVMNTEAFF.